The 11 T cell receptor beta chains below were found in one sample sequenced in a study of response to subunit inactivated influenza vaccine. In TCRdb, the RT-PCR reads were re-called with MiXCR into one record per CDR3 protein. The sample yields about 500,000 distinct CDR3 sequences, around 13% seen once. Sequencing was performed on PBMCs from blood, taken roughly 6 weeks after vaccination. The receptor source for this set is a man in his fifties or sixties who received an inactivated influenza vaccine.

This clonotype was counted only a few times. The rearrangement joins TRBV20-1 to TRBJ1-1, with D unclear. CDR3 length: 13 amino acids. The V and J ends lost 2 bases and 1 base respectively, with 8 bases between them. The germline V gene has CDR1 DFQATT and CDR2 SNEGSKA (reference sequence). This CDR3 reads CSARPPTNTEAFF. Written as DNA, the CDR3 is TGCAGTGCTAGACCCCCGACGAACACTGAAGCTTTCTTT.

This clonotype was counted a few times. As DNA, the CDR3 is TGTGCCAGCAGCTTAGAGATCCTTATTACCGGGGAGCTGTTTTTT. It specifies CASSLEILITGELFF. This sequence joins TRBV7-9 and TRBJ2-2; D ambiguous. Germline loops: CDR1 SEHNR, CDR2 FQNEAQ (reference sequence). The V and J ends lost 1 base and 5 bases respectively, with 11 bases between them. The CDR3 is 15 amino acids.

In DNA, the CDR3 is TGCAGCGTTGAAGATAGCGGGGCTAGCACAGATACGCAGTATTTT. Translation: CSVEDSGASTDTQYF. This chain joins TRBV29-1 and TRBJ2-3, with TRBD2 matching 8 bases. This CDR3 has 15 residues. The germline V gene has CDR1 SQVTM and CDR2 ANQGSEA. Trimming at V came to 0 bases and at J to 0 bases, leaving 2 bases not matched to a gene.

This clonotype was counted a few times. The J gene is TRBJ1-1, the V gene TRBV4-1; the D gene is possibly TRBD1 (6 bases). The CDR3 has 15 residues. Looked up from germline, CDR1 is MGHRA and CDR2 is YSYEKL. Trimming shortened V by 4 bases and J by 1 base, and 13 bases separated the two germline ends. The DNA for the CDR3 is TGCGCCAGCAGCCGCGCCGGACAGCAGAACACTGAAGCTTTCTTT. Its protein is CASSRAGQQNTEAFF.

This chain links TRBV9 with TRBJ2-2, with D perhaps TRBD2 (6 bases). The CDR3 contains 16 residues. The germline V gene encodes CDR1 SGDLS and CDR2 YYNGEE. Trimming pared 0 bases from V and 2 bases from J, leaving 11 bases between. CDR3 protein: CASSVGRATNTGELFF. CDR3 bases: TGTGCCAGCAGCGTAGGGAGGGCCACAAACACCGGGGAGCTGTTTTTT.

This clonotype showed up just once. This chain links TRBV18 with TRBJ2-4; 10 bases are shared with TRBD2. The CDR3 consists of 18 residues. Germline V lookup: CDR1 KGHSH, CDR2 LQKENI. Germline trimming cut 1 base from V and 4 bases from J; bases unmatched to any gene: 10. CDR3 DNA sequence: TGTGCCAGCTCACCACTTGCTAGCGGGAGTTGGAAAAAAAACATTCAGTACTTC. It encodes CASSPLASGSWKKNIQYF. Based on the CDR3 plus reference TRBV18 and TRBJ2-4, the full variable domain is NAGVMQNPRHLVRRRGQEARLRCSPMKGHSHVYWYRQLPEEGLKFMVYLQKENIIDESGMPKERFSAEFPKEGPSILRIQQVVRGDSAAYFCASSPLASGSWKKNIQYFGAGTRLSVL.

The rearrangement uses TRBV5-8 and TRBJ2-5; TRBD1 aligns across 7 bases. CDR3 length equals 15 residues. J was trimmed by 4 bases and V by 2 bases; bases with no gene match: 8. From germline, CDR1 is SGHTS and CDR2 YDEGEE. The CDR3 here is CASSLDRVGGETQYF. DNA for the CDR3: TGTGCCAGCAGCTTAGACAGGGTTGGAGGAGAGACCCAGTACTTC. Using reference TRBV5-8 and TRBJ2-5 for the parts outside the CDR3, the full variable domain is EAGVTQSPTHLIKTRGQQATLRCSPISGHTSVYWYQQALGLGLQFLLWYDEGEERNRGNFPPRFSGRQFPNYSSELNVNALELEDSALYLCASSLDRVGGETQYFGPGTRLLVL.

A few counts support this clonotype. CDR3 in DNA: TGCAGTGCTAGGCTGGTGACCAAAAACATTCAGTACTTC. This encodes CSARLVTKNIQYF. The gene calls are TRBV20-1 and TRBJ2-4; D call uncertain. In germline, CDR1 is DFQATT, CDR2 SNEGSKA (reference sequence). V dropped 3 bases and J dropped 2 bases, with 8 bases sitting between them. This CDR3 spans 13 amino acids.

This clonotype was observed at least ten times. This chain links TRBV20-1 with TRBJ2-1; 7 bases are shared with TRBD2. The V gene's germline CDR1 is DFQATT and CDR2 SNEGSKA (reference sequence). This CDR3 has 14 amino acids. CDR3: CSASSGSSYNEQFF. DNA of the CDR3: TGCAGCGCTTCTAGCGGTAGCTCCTACAATGAGCAGTTCTTC.

This clonotype was seen ten or more times. The CDR3 bases are TGTGCCAGCAGCCTTAAGGCTAGCGGGGGAGGGAGGCAGTATTTT. This codes for CASSLKASGGGRQYF. The chain has TRBV7-2 and TRBJ2-3; 10 bases map to TRBD2. The V gene's germline CDR1 is SGHTA and CDR2 FQGNSA. The CDR3 has 15 amino acids. The trim removed 5 bases at V and 11 bases at J, leaving 13 bases unmatched.

This clonotype turned up a few times. The chain is built from TRBV9 and TRBJ2-3; TRBD2 aligns across 11 bases. The CDR3 is 19 amino acids. Germline values: CDR1 SGDLS, CDR2 YYNGEE. J gave up 0 bases and V 0 bases, and 9 bases lay outside the gene matches. This chain's CDR3 is CASSVGWTSGRTSTDTQYF. In DNA form, the CDR3 reads TGTGCCAGCAGCGTAGGTTGGACTAGCGGGCGTACTAGCACAGATACGCAGTATTTT.